This T cell receptor (beta chain) was sequenced during a study of T-cell reconstitution after alpha-beta-depleted transplantation in children. This clonotype was observed a handful of times. Preparation of the TCRbeta library used unique molecular identifiers. TCRdb re-called the PCR reads with MiXCR, one entry per CDR3 protein. The sample shows about 360,000 distinct CDR3 sequences, more than 10% of them seen only once. The CDR3 sequence is 14 residues long. CDR1 and CDR2 from the germline V gene are SGHRS and YFSETQ. V lost 5 bases, J lost 3 bases, and 11 bases lay in between. The TCR sequence derives from a human donor who donated a stem cell graft to a child with Fanconi anemia. The chain recombines TRBV5-1 with TRBJ2-2; TRBD2 might be the D (6 bases). The source material was PBMCs, sampled from the stem cell graft. CDR3 in amino acids: CASRQGGDTGELFF. In DNA form, the CDR3 reads TGCGCCAGCAGGCAGGGAGGAGACACCGGGGAGCTGTTTTTT.